Following are 12 T cell receptor beta chains from one sample sequenced in a study of T cell changes during pregnancy in multiple sclerosis. Repertoires were generated with immunoSEQ multiplex PCR, while TCRdb's copy carries only in-frame clones and drops some. The sample includes some 80,000 clones, roughly 90% of them seen just once. The sequencing used peripheral blood, collected in the first trimester of pregnancy. The receptors stem from a female donor in good health, enrolled as a control in a pregnancy study.

The chain recombines TRBV4-1 with TRBJ1-3, with a weak D call TRBD1 (6 bases). This CDR3 spans 17 amino acids. CDR1 is MGHRA and CDR2 is YSYEKL in the germline V gene. V was cut by 1 base and J by 6 bases, with 19 bases left in between. The CDR3 nucleotides read TGCGCCAGCAGCCAAGGCTTGGGCGGGGGCCGCGTAAACACCATATATTTT. Its protein is CASSQGLGGGRVNTIYF.

This clone was counted once. The chain couples TRBV4-1 to TRBJ1-1, with D uncertain. The CDR3 loop spans 12 amino acids. Deletions cut 0 bases from V and 10 bases from J, with 9 bases between. Per germline, CDR1 MGHRA and CDR2 YSYEKL. The CDR3 region is CASSQERRGAFF. DNA of the CDR3: TGCGCCAGCAGCCAAGAGAGGCGGGGAGCTTTCTTT.

The chain links TRBV6-5 to TRBJ1-2; 8 bases match TRBD1. CDR3 length equals 14 residues. Germline CDR1 reads MNHEY; CDR2 reads SVGAGI. The trim removed 4 bases at V and 5 bases at J, leaving 6 bases unmatched. The CDR3 DNA is TGTGCCAGCAGTTGGACAGGGCTCGGGTATGGCTACACCTTC. Protein product: CASSWTGLGYGYTF.

The V gene is TRBV2, the J gene TRBJ1-5, with D possibly matching TRBD1 (5 bases). V lost 7 bases, J lost 3 bases, and 16 bases lay in between. The length of the CDR3 is 15 residues. Germline CDR1 and CDR2: SNHLY and FYNNEI. In nucleotides, the CDR3 is TGTGCCAGCAAAGAGTTGCAGGGCAACAATCAGCCCCAGCATTTT. Residues: CASKELQGNNQPQHF.

This chain uses TRBV5-4 with TRBJ2-5; 7 bases map to TRBD1. Germline loops: CDR1 SGHNT, CDR2 YYREEE (reference sequence). This CDR3 comprises 13 residues. Trimming removed 6 bases from V and 5 bases from J; junction bases left unmatched: 7. The CDR3 DNA sequence: TGTGCCAGCACCCAGACAGGGACGGAGACCCAGTACTTC. It codes for CASTQTGTETQYF.

The genes are TRBV20-1 and TRBJ2-5; D gene uncertain. Between the trimmed V and J ends, which lost 3 bases and 5 bases, there was a span of 7 bases. The CDR3 is made up of 11 amino acids. The germline V gene encodes CDR1 DFQATT and CDR2 SNEGSKA (reference sequence). This CDR3 reads CSASAIETQYF. In DNA, the CDR3 is TGCAGTGCTAGCGCTATTGAGACCCAGTACTTC.

V and J are TRBV5-1 and TRBJ1-2, with 8 positions matching TRBD1. This CDR3 has 15 amino acids. The junction had 6 bases not matched to a gene; V was cut back by 0 bases and J by 5 bases. CDR1 and CDR2 (germline): SGHRS, YFSETQ. CDR3 bases: TGCGCCAGCAGCTTGGAACAGGGGGAACTTTATGGCTACACCTTC. Translating gives CASSLEQGELYGYTF.

This sequence joins TRBV6-1 and TRBJ1-2; the D gene is possibly TRBD1 (5 bases). CDR1 and CDR2 from the germline V gene are MNHNS and SASEGT. V lost 6 bases, J lost 7 bases, and 21 bases lay in between. The CDR3 consists of 15 residues. CDR3 region: CASRNTGTERSGYTF. The CDR3, as DNA: TGTGCCAGCAGAAACACCGGGACTGAGAGAAGTGGCTACACCTTC.

The chain joins TRBV19 to TRBJ1-1; TRBD1 matches 11 bases. From germline, CDR1 is LNHDA and CDR2 SQIVND (reference sequence). The CDR3 contains 16 residues. J was trimmed by 3 bases and V by 6 bases; bases with no gene match: 9. The CDR3 spells CASRSWTGGLYTEAFF. In DNA form, the CDR3 reads TGTGCCAGTAGGTCCTGGACAGGGGGCTTGTACACTGAAGCTTTCTTT.

The chain employs TRBV18 and TRBJ2-3, with 7 bases fitting TRBD2. Germline lookup yields CDR1 KGHSH and CDR2 LQKENI. The CDR3 has 14 amino acids. J lost 5 bases, V lost 3 bases, and 5 bases had no gene match. This CDR3 is CASSPLAEGDTQYF. The CDR3 DNA reads TGTGCCAGCTCACCCCTAGCGGAGGGAGATACGCAGTATTTT.

The chain carries TRBV18 and TRBJ2-5, with TRBD2 matching over 10 bases. In germline, CDR1 is KGHSH, CDR2 LQKENI. J lost 5 bases, V lost 1 base, and 4 bases had no gene match. The CDR3 runs 15 residues. CDR3 residues: CASSPLSSGSETQYF. CDR3 nucleotides: TGTGCCAGCTCACCACTCTCTAGCGGGAGTGAGACCCAGTACTTC.

This chain uses TRBV5-4 with TRBJ1-1; D unresolved. The V end was cut by 0 bases, the J end by 9 bases, with 6 bases between. The germline CDR1 and CDR2 sequences are SGHNT and YYREEE (reference sequence). The CDR3 consists of 11 residues. Here the CDR3 reads CASSLGSKAFF. Written as DNA, the CDR3 is TGTGCCAGCAGCTTGGGTAGCAAAGCTTTCTTT.